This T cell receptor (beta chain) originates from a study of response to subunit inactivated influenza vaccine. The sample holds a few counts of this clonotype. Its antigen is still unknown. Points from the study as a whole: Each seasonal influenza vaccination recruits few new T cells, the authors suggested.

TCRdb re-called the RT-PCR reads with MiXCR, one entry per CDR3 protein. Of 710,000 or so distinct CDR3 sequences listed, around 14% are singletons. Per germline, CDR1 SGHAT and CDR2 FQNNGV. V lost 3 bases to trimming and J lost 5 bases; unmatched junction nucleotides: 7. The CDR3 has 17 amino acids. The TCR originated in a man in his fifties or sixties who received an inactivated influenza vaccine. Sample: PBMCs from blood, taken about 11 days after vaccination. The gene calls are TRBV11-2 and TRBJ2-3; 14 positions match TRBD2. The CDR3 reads CASSFQGTSGSRDTQYF. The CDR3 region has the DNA TGTGCCAGCAGCTTCCAAGGGACTAGCGGGAGTCGAGATACGCAGTATTTT.